These 30 T cell receptor beta chains were all obtained from the same sample, sequenced in a study of cytomegalovirus exposure and HLA in healthy donors. The PCR was carried out with 60 Vbeta primers and 13 Jbeta primers. The assay was immunoSEQ multiplex PCR, and TCRdb's table has in-frame clones only and misses some. Across some 72,000 clones, the top ten clones capture 4% to 6% of the sample. Sequencing was done on a sample of PBMCs. The source is a man aged 35 to 55 in good health and CMV-seronegative.

In regard to this clone: An end of the junction differs from the germline gene, which may be a read error. This chain connects TRBV29-1 to TRBJ2-7; D remains unclear. Germline assignment: CDR1 SQVTM and CDR2 ANQGSEA. This CDR3 contains 9 residues. CDR3 nucleotides: TGCAGCGTTGAAGATATCGTTGACTTC. It translates to CSVEDIVDF.

The genes are TRBV11-3 and TRBJ2-7; D is perhaps TRBD1 (5 bases). The germline gives CDR1 SGHNT, CDR2 YENEEA. This CDR3 comprises 11 residues. V lost 5 bases and J lost 7, with 9 bases in between. CDR3 residues: CASSLDSEQYF. For the CDR3, the DNA is TGTGCCAGCAGCCTCGACAGTGAGCAGTACTTC.

The chain uses TRBV7-9 and TRBJ2-2, with 10 positions matching TRBD1. This CDR3 comprises 16 residues. Germline CDR1 and CDR2: SEHNR and FQNEAQ (reference sequence). Trimming cost V 1 base and J 6 bases; bases outside gene matches: 5. This chain's CDR3 is CASSLGSGTGAGELFF. The DNA for the CDR3 is TGTGCCAGCAGCTTAGGGTCCGGGACAGGGGCCGGGGAGCTGTTTTTT.

The chain employs TRBV19 and TRBJ1-4; 8 bases map to TRBD1. The CDR3 is made up of 15 amino acids. The V segment lost 6 bases and the J segment 4 bases; nucleotides outside the gene matches: 7. Germline loops: CDR1 LNHDA, CDR2 SQIVND (reference sequence). Here the CDR3 reads CASRPGQAFNEKLFF. CDR3 nucleotides: TGTGCCAGTAGACCGGGACAGGCGTTTAATGAAAAACTGTTTTTT.

This chain links TRBV5-6 with TRBJ2-1; the match to TRBD2 covers 8 bases. Germline V gene sequence: CDR1 SGHDT, CDR2 YYEEEE. This CDR3 is built from 15 residues. The J segment lost 10 bases and the V segment lost 2 bases, leaving 11 bases of the junction unmatched. CDR3 nucleotide sequence: TGTGCCAGCAGCTTTGTAGCGGGAACCCCCAGGGAGCAGTTCTTC. Protein: CASSFVAGTPREQFF.

V and J are TRBV29-1 and TRBJ2-7, with unresolved D. Germline lookup yields CDR1 SQVTM and CDR2 ANQGSEA. V was cut by 5 bases and J by 3 bases, with 11 bases left in between. CDR3 length: 12 residues. The CDR3 sequence: CSVLGSRYEQYF. The CDR3 DNA sequence: TGCAGCGTTCTCGGGTCCCGCTACGAGCAGTACTTC.

This chain links TRBV18 with TRBJ2-2; possible D gene TRBD1, 6 bases. V gave up 0 bases and J gave up 3 bases, with 11 bases separating them. The CDR3 contains 16 residues. Per the germline V gene, CDR1 is KGHSH and CDR2 is LQKENI. CDR3: CASSPPSGDDTGELFF. The CDR3, as DNA: TGTGCCAGCTCACCACCTTCAGGGGATGACACCGGGGAGCTGTTTTTT.

The CDR3 sequence: CASSRTGSGEGEQYF. CDR3 nucleotides: TGTGCCAGCAGCCGGACAGGGAGCGGAGAGGGCGAGCAGTACTTC. This chain connects TRBV7-2 to TRBJ2-7; 8 nucleotides agree with TRBD1. The CDR3 covers 15 residues. Germline V gene sequence: CDR1 SGHTA, CDR2 FQGNSA. Trimming at V came to 5 bases and at J to 6 bases, leaving 12 bases not matched to a gene.

This chain joins TRBV9 and TRBJ1-2, with TRBD1 matching 8 bases. The junction had 4 bases not matched to a gene; V was cut back by 2 bases and J by 7 bases. CDR1 and CDR2 (germline): SGDLS, YYNGEE. CDR3 length: 13 residues. In DNA form, the CDR3 reads TGTGCCAGCAGCGTGCAGGGGGCGAGTGGCTACACCTTC. It yields the protein CASSVQGASGYTF.

J is TRBJ1-2 and V is TRBV18, with TRBD1 identical over 9 bases. The CDR3 loop spans 17 amino acids. CDR1 and CDR2 (germline): KGHSH, LQKENI. The trim removed 3 bases at V and 3 bases at J, leaving 11 bases unmatched. CDR3 amino acids: CASSPSQGASPYYGYTF. In DNA form, the CDR3 reads TGTGCCAGCTCACCGTCACAGGGGGCTAGCCCATACTATGGCTACACCTTC.

J is TRBJ1-5 and V is TRBV27; 7 positions match TRBD1. This CDR3 is built from 17 residues. Trimming took 2 bases from V and 0 from J; bases not matched to a gene: 7. Germline V gene sequence: CDR1 MNHEY, CDR2 SMNVEV (reference sequence). This CDR3 is CASSLASGTASNQPQHF. The CDR3 DNA sequence: TGTGCCAGCAGTTTAGCTAGCGGGACAGCTAGCAATCAGCCCCAGCATTTT.

The rearrangement uses TRBV29-1 and TRBJ1-3; no clear D. V was trimmed by 4 bases and J by 2 bases, leaving 6 bases between them. The CDR3 sequence is 12 residues long. Germline V gives CDR1 SQVTM, CDR2 ANQGSEA. DNA for the CDR3: TGCAGCGTTGGGAGGGCTGGAAACACCATATATTTT. It yields the protein CSVGRAGNTIYF.

J is TRBJ2-7 and V is TRBV4-3, with D unclear. Trimming pared 0 bases from V and 6 bases from J, leaving 9 bases between. CDR1 and CDR2 from the germline V gene are LGHNA and YSLEER. This CDR3 is 13 amino acids long. The CDR3 region has the DNA TGCGCCAGCAGCCAAGATGAGGAGTTCGAGCAGTACTTC. It yields the protein CASSQDEEFEQYF.

The chain links TRBV4-1 to TRBJ1-5, with a possible D match to TRBD1 (6 bases). Germline CDR1 MGHRA, CDR2 YSYEKL. The length of the CDR3 is 16 residues. Trimming removed 0 bases from V and 9 bases from J, with 18 bases in between. The DNA of the CDR3 is TGCGCCAGCAGCCAAGAGGGGGCGACAGGTCCCGGGCCCCAGCATTTT. Its translation is CASSQEGATGPGPQHF.

The J gene is TRBJ1-3, the V gene TRBV18; TRBD1 aligns across 10 bases. J lost 4 bases, V lost 3 bases, and 9 bases had no gene match. This CDR3 has 17 amino acids. From germline, CDR1 is KGHSH and CDR2 LQKENI. The CDR3 loop is CASSPTGTGAEGNTIYF. The CDR3 nucleotides read TGTGCCAGCTCACCCACCGGGACAGGGGCGGAAGGAAACACCATATATTTT.

The chain is built from TRBV5-4 and TRBJ1-5, with a possible D match to TRBD1 (5 bases). Trimming shortened V by 10 bases and J by 2 bases, and 10 bases separated the two germline ends. Germline CDR1 and CDR2: SGHNT and YYREEE (reference sequence). The CDR3 loop spans 12 amino acids. Here the CDR3 reads CAGEQGNQPQHF. Written as DNA, the CDR3 is TGTGCCGGAGAACAGGGCAATCAGCCCCAGCATTTT.

The rearrangement links TRBV14 to TRBJ1-1, with TRBD1 identical over 7 bases. Trimming at V came to 2 bases and at J to 1 base, leaving 7 bases not matched to a gene. Germline CDR1 is SGHDN and CDR2 is FVKESK. The CDR3 has 16 residues. The CDR3 DNA sequence: TGTGCCAGCAGCCAAAGACAGGGCAGGGCGAACACTGAAGCTTTCTTT. Amino acid sequence: CASSQRQGRANTEAFF.

This sequence joins TRBV4-1 and TRBJ2-7; the D gene is possibly TRBD1 (5 bases). The CDR3 extends over 13 amino acids. V was shortened by 4 bases and J by 3 bases, with 10 bases between the two germline ends. Germline-derived CDR1 and CDR2 are MGHRA and YSYEKL. CDR3 protein: CASSRGQNYEQYF. As DNA, the CDR3 is TGCGCCAGCAGCCGAGGACAAAACTACGAGCAGTACTTC.

The chain has TRBV5-4 and TRBJ2-7, with D perhaps matching TRBD1 (6 bases). V was cut by 1 base and J by 2 bases, with 7 bases left in between. Germline values: CDR1 SGHNT, CDR2 YYREEE (reference sequence). This CDR3 is 13 amino acids long. This CDR3 reads CASSLQGPYEQYF. The DNA for the CDR3 is TGTGCCAGCAGCTTGCAGGGGCCCTACGAGCAGTACTTC.

The chain joins TRBV15 to TRBJ1-2, with D unclear. CDR1 and CDR2 (germline): LNHNV, YYDKDF (reference sequence). The CDR3 spans 15 residues. Trimming shortened V by 0 bases and J by 7 bases, and 15 bases separated the two germline ends. This CDR3 is CATSRDLMGNGGYTF. The CDR3 DNA reads as TGTGCCACCAGCAGAGACCTCATGGGCAACGGTGGCTACACCTTC.

The J gene is TRBJ2-7, the V gene TRBV7-2; 13 bases line up with TRBD2. The CDR3 contains 15 residues. V was pared by 5 bases and J by 2 bases, with 3 bases of the junction left unmatched. Germline CDR1 and CDR2: SGHTA and FQGNSA. Here the CDR3 DNA reads TGTGCCAGCAGCGCGGGACTAGCGGGAACCTACGAGCAGTACTTC. As protein: CASSAGLAGTYEQYF.

The V call is TRBV27, the J call TRBJ2-1; TRBD2 matches 7 bases. The CDR3 is 16 amino acids. The germline V gene encodes CDR1 MNHEY and CDR2 SMNVEV (reference sequence). J gave up 9 bases and V 5 bases, and 16 bases lay outside the gene matches. The chain's CDR3 is CASSPLGAGETTEQFF. CDR3 bases: TGTGCCAGCAGTCCCCTAGGGGCGGGAGAGACGACTGAGCAGTTCTTC.

This chain connects TRBV30 to TRBJ1-6; D gene ambiguous. V was pared by 2 bases and J by 8 bases, with 4 bases between. CDR1 and CDR2 (germline): GTSNPN, SVGIG (reference sequence). The CDR3 length is 11 residues. The CDR3 DNA sequence: TGTGCCTGGAGTAGAGATTCACCCCTCCACTTT. Encoded protein: CAWSRDSPLHF.

This chain uses TRBV28 with TRBJ2-2, with D perhaps TRBD1 (5 bases). CDR3 length: 17 amino acids. Trimming shortened V by 5 bases and J by 1 base, and 17 bases separated the two germline ends. Germline-derived CDR1 and CDR2 are MDHEN and SYDVKM. The CDR3 sequence is CASSPRQLSLNTGELFF. CDR3 nucleotide sequence: TGTGCCAGCAGTCCCCGACAGTTATCTCTGAACACCGGGGAGCTGTTTTTT. Full variable domain (outside the CDR3, taken from reference TRBV28 and TRBJ2-2): DVKVTQSSRYLVKRTGEKVFLECVQDMDHENMFWYRQDPGLGLRLIYFSYDVKMKEKGDIPEGYSVSREKKERFSLILESASTNQTSMYLCASSPRQLSLNTGELFFGEGSRLTVL.

The chain couples TRBV9 to TRBJ2-1; the match to TRBD2 covers 8 bases. The V and J ends lost 3 bases and 9 bases, in that order; junction bases with no gene match: 11. The CDR3 extends over 15 amino acids. CDR1 SGDLS and CDR2 YYNGEE come from the germline V gene. This chain's CDR3 is CASSASGSGSPEQFF. CDR3 sequence (DNA): TGTGCCAGCAGCGCCAGCGGAAGCGGGAGTCCTGAGCAGTTCTTC.

This chain uses TRBV10-3 with TRBJ1-4; TRBD1 matches at 9 bases. V lost 6 bases and J lost 7; bases outside the gene matches: 9. Germline-derived CDR1 and CDR2 are ENHRY and SYGVKD. The CDR3 is made up of 15 amino acids. DNA of the CDR3: TGTGCCATCAGAGAAACAGGGGGCTCAAGTGAAAAACTGTTTTTT. It yields the protein CAIRETGGSSEKLFF.

The rearrangement joins TRBV7-2 to TRBJ1-1; D perhaps matches TRBD1 (5 bases). The CDR3 covers 16 residues. V lost 2 bases, J lost 0 bases, and 13 bases lay in between. Per germline, CDR1 SGHTA and CDR2 FQGNSA. The CDR3 DNA follows: TGTGCCAGCAGCTTATTAGGAGTCAGGGTGAACACTGAAGCTTTCTTT. This sequence encodes CASSLLGVRVNTEAFF.

The CDR3 DNA sequence: TGTGCCACCAGCAGAGATCCGACTAGCGGGAGACATGAGCAGTTCTTC. Translating gives CATSRDPTSGRHEQFF. This chain uses TRBV15 with TRBJ2-1; TRBD2 matches at 12 bases. The CDR3 runs to 16 residues. CDR1 LNHNV and CDR2 YYDKDF come from the germline V gene (reference sequence). V trimming: 0 bases; J trimming: 8 bases; junction bases outside the gene matches: 5. The full variable domain, rest sourced from reference TRBV15 and TRBJ2-1, is DAMVIQNPRYQVTQFGKPVTLSCSQTLNHNVMYWYQQKSSQAPKLLFHYYDKDFNNEADTPDNFQSRRPNTSFCFLDIRSPGLGDTAMYLCATSRDPTSGRHEQFFGPGTRLTVL.

The CDR3: CASSFRTGDHEQYF. In DNA, the CDR3 is TGCGCCAGCAGCTTCAGGACAGGGGACCACGAGCAGTACTTC. The V call is TRBV5-1, the J call TRBJ2-7; 9 nucleotides agree with TRBD1. The CDR3 spans 14 residues. V trimming: 2 bases; J trimming: 5 bases; junction bases outside the gene matches: 5. The germline V gene encodes CDR1 SGHRS and CDR2 YFSETQ.

CDR3 loop: CASSAGQWNTEAFF. The CDR3 DNA reads TGTGCCAGCAGCGCAGGACAGTGGAACACTGAAGCTTTCTTT. This chain joins TRBV9 and TRBJ1-1; D may be TRBD1 (6 bases). The CDR3 is 14 amino acids. Germline V gene sequence: CDR1 SGDLS, CDR2 YYNGEE. V was pared by 3 bases and J by 1 base, with 10 bases between.